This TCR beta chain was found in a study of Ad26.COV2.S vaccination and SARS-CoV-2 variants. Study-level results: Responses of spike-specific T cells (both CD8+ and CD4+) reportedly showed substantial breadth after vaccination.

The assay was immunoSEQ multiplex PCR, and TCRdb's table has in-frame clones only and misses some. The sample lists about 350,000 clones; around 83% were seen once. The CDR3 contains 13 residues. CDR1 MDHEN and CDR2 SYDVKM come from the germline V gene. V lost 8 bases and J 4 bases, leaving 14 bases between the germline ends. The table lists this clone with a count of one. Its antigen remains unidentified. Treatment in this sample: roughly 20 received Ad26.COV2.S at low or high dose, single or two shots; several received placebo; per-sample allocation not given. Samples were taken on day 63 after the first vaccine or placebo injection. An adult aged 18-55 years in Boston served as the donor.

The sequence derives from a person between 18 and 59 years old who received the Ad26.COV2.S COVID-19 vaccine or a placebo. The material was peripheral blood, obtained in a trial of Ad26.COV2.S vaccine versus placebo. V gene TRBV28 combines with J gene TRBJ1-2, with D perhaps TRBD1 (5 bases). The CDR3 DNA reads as TGTGCCAGCGGCCAGACGGGGCTCTATGGCTACACCTTC. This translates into CASGQTGLYGYTF.